Measured by frequency, the clone carrying this T cell receptor (beta chain) is medium-sized. The antigen remains undetermined. These data are taken from a study of T cell clusters in autoimmune cytopenias. The CDR3 is 17 residues long. Germline CDR1 SQVTM, CDR2 ANQGSEA. Each sample's input was 250 ng genomic DNA, about 38,000 genome equivalents. Notes on the study in general: Primary autoimmune cytopenia patients appeared to lack physiological T cell clusters present in healthy donors. TRB repertoire shifts in secondary cytopenia and chronic lymphocytic leukemia mostly reflected lymphoma, not autoimmunity.

Multiplex touch-down PCR amplified TRB using TRB-A and TRB-B pools in one tube. TCRdb reprocessed the multiplex PCR reads, keeping one entry per CDR3 protein, no DNA. The sample includes 8,000 to 8,500 distinct CDR3 sequences. The receptor's source is a human donor with an autoimmune cytopenia or autoimmune hepatitis (not recorded which). Sequencing input: peripheral blood. The rearrangement links TRBV29-1 to TRBJ1-1. The CDR3 loop is CSVLSPGRAGYNTEAFF.